The 16 T cell receptor beta chains given below trace back to one sample, sequenced in a study of blood T cells in healthy people across ages. Alongside a J-beta primer mix, a sample-barcoded 5' primer served in a second PCR lasting roughly 6 to 11 cycles. One entry per CDR3 protein results from TCRdb running MiXCR on the 5' RACE reads. The table records about 930,000 distinct CDR3 sequences, 29% of them present only once. The same sample was also studied in work on T cells of mothers and their children.

Sample: blood. These receptors were taken from a woman aged 40 to 55 in good health.

The gene calls are TRBV29-1 and TRBJ2-3; TRBD1 might be the D (6 bases). The V gene lost 5 bases and the J gene lost 2 bases, with 20 bases spanning the gap. The CDR3 consists of 16 residues. The V gene's germline CDR1 is SQVTM and CDR2 ANQGSEA. This CDR3 is CSVHNAEGHYTDTQYF. DNA for the CDR3: TGCAGCGTTCACAATGCCGAGGGACACTACACAGATACGCAGTATTTT.

The chain has TRBV15 and TRBJ2-5; tentative D call: TRBD1 (6 bases). This CDR3 is built from 15 residues. The V end was cut by 7 bases, the J end by 0 bases, with 15 bases between. Germline-derived CDR1 and CDR2 are LNHNV and YYDKDF (reference sequence). The CDR3 DNA reads TGTGCCACCACCCCGGACAGATACAACCAAGAGACCCAGTACTTC. Residues: CATTPDRYNQETQYF.

This clonotype was counted ten times or more. V usage is TRBV27 and J usage is TRBJ1-2; TRBD1 aligns across 9 bases. CDR1 and CDR2 (germline): MNHEY, SMNVEV (reference sequence). V trimming: 5 bases; J trimming: 2 bases; junction bases outside the gene matches: 3. The CDR3 sequence is 14 residues long. Here the CDR3 reads CASSTGGVNYGYTF. In nucleotides, the CDR3 is TGTGCCAGCAGTACAGGGGGCGTCAACTATGGCTACACCTTC.

This clonotype was counted a few times. The gene calls are TRBV29-1 and TRBJ1-3; D remains unclear. Germline CDR1 SQVTM, CDR2 ANQGSEA. V was shortened by 1 base and J by 0 bases, with 10 bases between the two germline ends. The CDR3 extends over 15 amino acids. The DNA for the CDR3 is TGCAGCGTTGAAGGGCCGCCCCTCTCTGGAAACACCATATATTTT. Amino acids: CSVEGPPLSGNTIYF.

About this clonotype: The junction differs from germline at one of its ends, possibly a read error. The chain recombines TRBV7-2 with TRBJ2-7, with D unresolved. Germline V gene data show CDR1 as SGHTA and CDR2 as FQGNSA. The CDR3 runs to 14 residues. CDR3 loop: CACSLVSSSYEQYF. CDR3 DNA: TGTGCCTGCAGCTTAGTGTCTAGCTCCTACGAGCAGTACTTC.

This clonotype was seen ten or more times. The chain recombines TRBV7-8 with TRBJ2-3, with 8 nucleotides matching TRBD1. There are 14 residues in the CDR3. Germline lookup yields CDR1 SGHVS and CDR2 FQNEAQ. The V and J ends lost 6 bases and 6 bases, in that order; junction bases with no gene match: 8. CDR3 bases: TGTGCCAGCAGGCCGGACAGGGTCCCCGATACGCAGTATTTT. Protein sequence: CASRPDRVPDTQYF.

This clonotype was counted a few times. J is TRBJ2-2 and V is TRBV3-1, with D possibly being TRBD1 (6 bases). V gave up 3 bases and J gave up 3 bases, with 11 bases separating them. CDR1 is LGHDT and CDR2 is YNNKEL in the germline V gene (reference sequence). There are 15 residues in the CDR3. For the CDR3, the DNA is TGTGCCAGCAGCCACCGAAGACAGGACACCGGGGAGCTGTTTTTT. It translates to CASSHRRQDTGELFF.

This clonotype was seen more than once but under ten times. The chain joins TRBV20-1 to TRBJ2-5; a possible D gene is TRBD2 (6 bases). Germline lookup yields CDR1 DFQATT and CDR2 SNEGSKA (reference sequence). The CDR3 runs 13 residues. Trimming removed 6 bases at V and 2 bases at J, with 13 bases between. The CDR3 region has the DNA TGCAGTGCCTCCCCCGGGGGACAAGAGACCCAGTACTTC. Amino acid sequence: CSASPGGQETQYF.

The table lists this clonotype with many counts. This sequence joins TRBV20-1 and TRBJ2-4, with TRBD1 identical over 8 bases. There are 17 residues in the CDR3. Germline V gives CDR1 DFQATT, CDR2 SNEGSKA (reference sequence). After removal of 0 bases from V and 1 base from J, the junction contained 8 bases not matched to a gene. The CDR3 nucleotides are TGCAGTGCTAGAGATCTGTTGAGGGACAGGGCCAAAAACATTCAGTACTTC. This translates into CSARDLLRDRAKNIQYF.

Note on this clonotype: This sequence may be a read error, since a much larger clone differs from it by one base. The chain employs TRBV20-1 and TRBJ2-4; possible D gene TRBD2, 5 bases. The CDR3 spans 15 residues. V was cut by 0 bases and J by 13 bases, with 22 bases left in between. The germline CDR1 and CDR2 sequences are DFQATT and SNEGSKA (reference sequence). CDR3: CSARDPRGSYNEQYF. The CDR3 DNA sequence: TGCAGTGCTAGAGATCCTCGGGGATCCTACAATGAGCAGTACTTC.

This clonotype was counted only a few times. CDR3 region: CASSGATGIFEKLFF. In DNA form, the CDR3 reads TGTGCCAGCAGCGGAGCGACAGGGATCTTTGAAAAACTGTTTTTT. The V gene is TRBV9, the J gene TRBJ1-4, with 7 bases identical to TRBD1. V shed 3 bases, J shed 7 bases, and the junction held 9 bases outside the gene matches. The CDR3 extends over 15 amino acids. Germline-derived CDR1 and CDR2 are SGDLS and YYNGEE.

This clonotype was found a few times. Given a much more abundant clone one base away, this may be a read error. The chain links TRBV9 to TRBJ2-1, with 7 bases fitting TRBD2. The tail of the sequence fits TRBJ2-7 better, so the J call may be wrong. Germline CDR1 is SGDLS and CDR2 is YYNGEE. This CDR3 has 15 amino acids. The CDR3 reads CASSVGGGSYNEQYF. As DNA, the CDR3 is TGTGCCAGCAGCGTAGGCGGGGGTTCCTACAATGAGCAGTACTTC.

The rearrangement joins TRBV5-1 to TRBJ2-2, with D perhaps TRBD2 (6 bases). The CDR3 is 16 amino acids. Deletions cut 1 base from V and 2 bases from J, with 12 bases between. Germline V gives CDR1 SGHRS, CDR2 YFSETQ. CDR3 sequence reads: CASSLSGGVNTGELFF. The CDR3 DNA is TGCGCCAGCAGCTTGTCCGGCGGGGTCAACACCGGGGAGCTGTTTTTT.

This clonotype appeared many times. The chain uses TRBV29-1 and TRBJ1-1; D is unresolved. Trimming stripped 6 bases from V and 1 base from J, with 12 bases between. Germline CDR1 and CDR2: SQVTM and ANQGSEA. The CDR3 has 13 amino acids. The CDR3 coding sequence is TGCAGCGTGAGACGGACGGAGAACACTGAAGCTTTCTTT. This translates into CSVRRTENTEAFF.

The gene calls are TRBV11-2 and TRBJ1-1, with 7 bases matching TRBD1. Germline V gives CDR1 SGHAT, CDR2 FQNNGV. Trimming at V came to 1 base and at J to 4 bases, leaving 3 bases not matched to a gene. CDR3 length: 14 amino acids. CDR3 in amino acids: CASSLAGQTTEAFF. In DNA form, the CDR3 reads TGTGCCAGCAGCTTAGCGGGACAGACCACTGAAGCTTTCTTT.

The chain joins TRBV7-6 to TRBJ2-3; 9 nucleotides line up with TRBD2. The CDR3 is made up of 14 amino acids. Germline lookup yields CDR1 SGHVS and CDR2 FNYEAQ. Trimming removed 1 base from V and 8 bases from J; junction bases left unmatched: 4. CDR3 DNA: TGTGCCAGCAGCTTAGATAGCGGGGGAGCTACGCAGTATTTT. Amino acids: CASSLDSGGATQYF.